This T cell receptor beta chain was identified during a study of blood T cells in healthy people across ages (dated by TCRdb to 2014 to 2015). Looking at the study overall: In model experiments, template switching captured roughly one uniquely barcoded TCR beta cDNA molecule for every two T cells. Using deep sequencing normalized with unique cDNA molecular identifiers, the study measured how TCR beta repertoire diversity changes with age. For two donors (one aged 18 to 29 and one aged 80 or older), the study analyzed two additional independent replicas of 1 million unique cDNA reads from the same blood draw. To avoid experimental bias, donors of different ages were randomly spread across the sequencing lanes. The donors were split into four age groups: young (average about 16 years), middle-aged (roughly 39), aged (roughly 68) and long-lived (over 80).

Beyond this particular receptor, the publication reports: Conclusive comparison of naive and antigen-experienced compartments was prevented by the profiling of bulk unsorted PBMCs. Compared with the aged group, more naive CD4+ T cells, fewer expanded clones and increased TCR diversity were shown by the long-lived group, suggesting age selection. Because the CMV infection status of the donors was unknown, age-related changes in expanded clonotypes may potentially have been confounded. The percentage of naive T cells measured by flow cytometry correlated strongly with observed TCR beta diversity. Estimates of total diversity based on one million sequenced T cells were considered lower bounds and underestimates. As age increased, observed TCR beta diversity per million T cells dropped in a roughly linear way, and a significant reduction was already evident by age 40.

A note on this clonotype: The target of this receptor is not known. It has no much larger one-base neighbor in the sample; base qualities were not kept.

The CDR3 sequence holds 15 residues, the cysteine and phenylalanine included. Left in the record is the CDR3 DNA by itself, 45 bases read in frame from the first base. Trimming removed 4 bases from V and 2 bases from J; the gene matches leave 6 bases unexplained. As encoded in the germline V gene (reference sequence), CDR1 is LGHDT while CDR2 is YNNKEL. Donors were about 36 systemically healthy Caucasian individuals from Russia aged roughly 6 to 90 years. Each donor gave 8.5 to 10 milliliters of peripheral blood, collected into EDTA-treated Vacutainer tubes. Ficoll-Paque density-gradient centrifugation was used to isolate PBMCs, with at least 6 million per sample. Trizol reagent was used to extract total RNA from PBMCs, with at least 6 micrograms per sample. For every donor, an aliquot of PBMCs went through flow cytometry to measure the percentages of naive CD45RAhigh/CD27high T cells. Libraries were built with 5' RACE. TCRdb shows the sequencer as Illumina HiSeq 2500. A second about 6 to 11 cycle PCR used a sample-barcoded 5' primer and a J-beta primer mix. A template-switch 5' adaptor carrying 12 random nucleotides introduced a unique molecular identifier onto each TCR beta cDNA molecule. Each sample yielded at least 2.5 million CDR3-containing paired-end reads. First-strand cDNA synthesis was performed from all RNA using the Mint cDNA synthesis kit, with priming by a TRBC-specific oligonucleotide. Following uracil-DNA glycosylase treatment, a first 18-cycle PCR with universal primers M1SS and BC2_uni_R was performed on all cDNA. Per the authors' processing: Each sample was normalized by randomly selecting 1 million high-quality reads, each carrying a distinct molecular identifier. Reads sharing molecular identifiers were discarded rather than binned into consensus sequences. CDR3 identification, clonotype clustering and error correction used MiTCR with a Q25 quality threshold and the strictest error-elimination algorithm. A nonparametric unseen species model with Euler transformation was used to estimate lower-bound total TCR beta diversity. TCRdb reran the public reads through fastp at Q25 and MiXCR, keeping productive beta chains. When rows share a CDR3 protein, they turn into one entry using the most common DNA and genes. The V and J calls and clone size are TCRdb's, not the authors'. The sample table lists fewer than 750,000 distinct CDR3 sequences, 45% to 55% of them with a count of one. The ten largest clones add up to 20% to 25% of the sample.

The sample comprised blood. The TCR originated in a man aged 80 or over in good health. Recombination connected TRBV3-1 to TRBJ2-3, with TRBD2 identical over 7 junction bases. The DNA sequence is TGTGCCAGCAGCCCTATGCTAGCGGTCACAGATACGCAGTATTTT. It translates to CASSPMLAVTDTQYF.